Below, 23 T cell receptor beta chains from the same sample are listed, as sequenced in a study of cytomegalovirus exposure and HLA in healthy donors. Use of 60 Vbeta and 13 Jbeta primers characterized the PCR. TCRdb keeps only in-frame clones here, not all; method: immunoSEQ multiplex PCR. Of roughly 170,000 clones listed, 76% are singletons. Sequences were obtained from PBMCs. All receptors come from a female donor in good health and CMV-seronegative.

V is TRBV27 and J is TRBJ2-7; possibly TRBD2 for D (5 bases). Germline loops: CDR1 MNHEY, CDR2 SMNVEV (reference sequence). V lost 6 bases and J lost 1, with 16 bases in between. The CDR3 length is 15 residues. The CDR3 nucleotides read TGTGCCAGCAGGGGAGTGGACGGCGTTTCCTACGAGCAGTACTTC. It specifies CASRGVDGVSYEQYF.

This chain joins TRBV18 and TRBJ1-5, with a possible D match to TRBD1 (6 bases). There are 14 residues in the CDR3. Looked up from germline, CDR1 is KGHSH and CDR2 is LQKENI. Trimming stripped 4 bases from V and 3 bases from J, with 10 bases between. CDR3 sequence: CASSHGQLNQPQHF. In DNA, the CDR3 is TGTGCCAGCTCACATGGACAGCTCAATCAGCCCCAGCATTTT. The full variable domain, completed using reference TRBV18 and TRBJ1-5, is NAGVMQNPRHLVRRRGQEARLRCSPMKGHSHVYWYRQLPEEGLKFMVYLQKENIIDESGMPKERFSAEFPKEGPSILRIQQVVRGDSAAYFCASSHGQLNQPQHFGDGTRLSIL.

This chain joins TRBV7-9 and TRBJ1-4, with TRBD1 identical over 8 bases. After removal of 5 bases from V and 8 bases from J, the junction contained 4 bases not matched to a gene. The CDR3 is made up of 13 amino acids. The germline V gene has CDR1 SEHNR and CDR2 FQNEAQ (reference sequence). DNA of the CDR3: TGTGCCAGCAGCCCACAGGGGGTAGAAAAACTGTTTTTT. Translated: CASSPQGVEKLFF.

CDR3 coding DNA: TGTGCCAGCAGACAAACAGCGGGACAAGACGCAACTAATGAAAAACTGTTTTTT. This codes for CASRQTAGQDATNEKLFF. V and J are TRBV27 and TRBJ1-4, with D maybe TRBD1 (6 bases). Trimming removed 6 bases at V and 0 bases at J, with 20 bases between. Germline V lookup: CDR1 MNHEY, CDR2 SMNVEV (reference sequence). The length of the CDR3 is 18 residues.

The chain links TRBV7-9 to TRBJ1-2, with 8 bases matching TRBD1. With 8 bases clipped from V and 6 bases from J, the junction kept 11 bases outside the gene matches. Per germline, CDR1 SEHNR and CDR2 FQNEAQ (reference sequence). The CDR3 spans 14 residues. CDR3 nucleotides: TGTGCCAGCTGGGACAGGACCTTGGGGGATGGCTACACCTTC. Translating gives CASWDRTLGDGYTF.

The V gene is TRBV29-1, the J gene TRBJ2-1; 9 bases fit TRBD2. The CDR3 runs 16 residues. CDR1 and CDR2 (germline): SQVTM, ANQGSEA. V lost 6 bases, J lost 2 bases, and 11 bases stayed unmatched. The chain's CDR3 is CSVRTSERGTYNEQFF. CDR3 sequence (DNA): TGCAGCGTACGGACTAGCGAGAGGGGGACCTACAATGAGCAGTTCTTC.

The chain links TRBV10-3 to TRBJ2-2, with TRBD2 matching 12 bases. Germline trimming cut 10 bases from V and 5 bases from J; bases unmatched to any gene: 5. Germline V gives CDR1 ENHRY, CDR2 SYGVKD. This CDR3 is 14 amino acids long. CDR3 protein: CATLAGGRTGELFF. Written as DNA, the CDR3 is TGTGCCACCCTAGCGGGGGGGCGTACCGGGGAGCTGTTTTTT.

The CDR3 here is CSVEGVGGVGTEAFF. CDR3 DNA sequence: TGCAGCGTTGAAGGAGTCGGAGGGGTGGGCACTGAAGCTTTCTTT. This sequence joins TRBV29-1 and TRBJ1-1; D perhaps matches TRBD1 (5 bases). The CDR3 has 15 amino acids. V was cut by 1 base and J by 4 bases, with 16 bases left in between. Germline V CDR1 and CDR2: SQVTM, ANQGSEA.

Concerning this clone: Germline and junction disagree at one end, which may indicate a read error. V usage is TRBV2 and J usage is TRBJ2-1; 8 nucleotides match TRBD1. There are 13 residues in the CDR3. Per germline, CDR1 SNHLY and CDR2 FYNNEI. In nucleotides, the CDR3 is TGTGCCAGCAGCCTTTGGGCCCGGGACAGGTCGCTCTTC. Protein: CASSLWARDRSLF.

The chain joins TRBV9 to TRBJ1-3; TRBD1 aligns across 10 bases. The V gene end was trimmed by 3 bases and the J gene end by 5 bases; junction bases not matched to a gene: 8. The CDR3 totals 16 residues. CDR1 and CDR2 from the germline V gene are SGDLS and YYNGEE. The CDR3, as DNA: TGTGCCAGCAGCGCGGGGGACAGGGGTGGTAGAAACACCATATATTTT. It translates to CASSAGDRGGRNTIYF.

The chain uses TRBV5-6 and TRBJ2-7, with TRBD1 identical over 8 bases. The germline CDR1 and CDR2 sequences are SGHDT and YYEEEE. V lost 0 bases to trimming and J lost 4 bases; unmatched junction nucleotides: 12. The CDR3 is 17 residues long. CDR3 amino acids: CASSLAPRDRLWYEQYF. CDR3 in DNA: TGTGCCAGCAGCTTGGCCCCCCGGGACAGGCTTTGGTACGAGCAGTACTTC.

The gene calls are TRBV5-6 and TRBJ2-7; tentative D call: TRBD2 (5 bases). V was pared by 3 bases and J by 6 bases, with 19 bases between. This CDR3 contains 15 residues. Germline loops: CDR1 SGHDT, CDR2 YYEEEE. The CDR3 DNA is TGTGCCAGCAGCTACCAACACCGGGATAGTTCCGAGCAGTACTTC. Translated: CASSYQHRDSSEQYF. Variable domain in full (rest from reference TRBV5-6 and TRBJ2-7): DAGVTQSPTHLIKTRGQQVTLRCSPKSGHDTVSWYQQALGQGPQFIFQYYEEEERQRGNFPDRFSGHQFPNYSSELNVNALLLGDSALYLCASSYQHRDSSEQYFGPGTRLTVT.

This chain connects TRBV7-2 to TRBJ1-5, with 8 bases identical to TRBD1. CDR3 length: 19 amino acids. Germline V lookup: CDR1 SGHTA, CDR2 FQGNSA. Trimming took 5 bases from V and 2 from J; bases not matched to a gene: 17. The CDR3 here is CASSGRTGYNSRGNQPQHF. In DNA form, the CDR3 reads TGTGCCAGCAGCGGCCGGACAGGGTATAACTCTCGAGGCAATCAGCCCCAGCATTTT.

The chain links TRBV2 to TRBJ2-2; TRBD2 matches 12 bases. The CDR3 extends over 15 amino acids. V lost 6 bases to trimming and J lost 4 bases; unmatched junction nucleotides: 3. CDR1 and CDR2 (germline): SNHLY, FYNNEI. CDR3: CASRSGLAGTGELFF. The DNA for the CDR3 is TGTGCCAGCAGGTCGGGACTAGCGGGCACCGGGGAGCTGTTTTTT.

This chain links TRBV6-1 with TRBJ1-6; D unclear. The CDR3 spans 16 residues. Looked up from germline, CDR1 is MNHNS and CDR2 is SASEGT. V lost 2 bases, J lost 3 bases, and 11 bases lay in between. The CDR3 sequence is CASSESSSGYNSPLHF. The CDR3 region has the DNA TGTGCCAGCAGTGAATCGTCCAGCGGCTATAATTCACCCCTCCACTTT.

The chain couples TRBV10-2 to TRBJ2-3; 14 positions agree with TRBD2. V was pared by 0 bases and J by 5 bases, with 7 bases of the junction left unmatched. From germline, CDR1 is WSHSY and CDR2 SAAADI. The CDR3 is made up of 18 amino acids. CDR3 DNA: TGCGCCAGCAGTGAGTCTCGGCCGGGACTAGCGGGGGTAGATACGCAGTATTTT. Translated: CASSESRPGLAGVDTQYF.

This chain connects TRBV5-8 to TRBJ1-6; tentatively, D is TRBD1 (6 bases). This CDR3 has 13 residues. The V end lost 10 bases, the J end lost 9 bases, and 17 bases lay between the germline ends. Looked up from germline, CDR1 is SGHTS and CDR2 is YDEGEE. Written as DNA, the CDR3 is TGTGCCTCCACCCCGGGACAAAGTTCACCCCTCCACTTT. Residues: CASTPGQSSPLHF.

There are a few counts of this clone. The CDR3 loop is CASSVQGKETQYF. CDR3 nucleotides: TGTGCCAGTAGTGTACAGGGGAAAGAGACCCAGTACTTC. The chain combines TRBV19 with TRBJ2-5, with TRBD1 matching over 7 bases. J gave up 3 bases and V 5 bases, and 3 bases lay outside the gene matches. The CDR3 runs to 13 residues. In germline, CDR1 is LNHDA, CDR2 SQIVND (reference sequence).

The V call is TRBV7-3, the J call TRBJ2-3; TRBD2 agrees at 10 bases. CDR3 size: 15 residues. Germline V gene sequence: CDR1 SGHTA, CDR2 FQGTGA. With 3 bases clipped from V and 4 bases from J, the junction kept 4 bases outside the gene matches. The CDR3 reads CASSFGLADSDTQYF. In DNA form, the CDR3 reads TGTGCCAGCAGCTTTGGACTAGCGGATTCAGATACGCAGTATTTT.

This clone was detected a few times. The chain links TRBV11-2 to TRBJ2-7; D unclear. The ends were cut back, 5 bases at V and 3 bases at J, with 5 bases in the middle. CDR1 is SGHAT, CDR2 FQNNGV, per germline. The length of the CDR3 is 11 residues. The CDR3 DNA sequence: TGTGCCAGCAGCGTTAACTACGAGCAGTACTTC. Translation gives CASSVNYEQYF.

The chain joins TRBV29-1 to TRBJ1-1; tentatively, D is TRBD1 (6 bases). Trimming took off 5 bases at V and 5 bases at J, with 18 bases between the two ends. CDR1 and CDR2 from the germline V gene are SQVTM and ANQGSEA. The length of the CDR3 is 14 residues. The CDR3 region is CSVWGTLMGTEAFF. CDR3 in DNA: TGCAGCGTTTGGGGGACACTTATGGGAACTGAAGCTTTCTTT.

This clone was counted between two and nine times. The chain carries TRBV7-3 and TRBJ2-2; possibly TRBD1 for D (6 bases). The length of the CDR3 is 17 residues. The germline V gene has CDR1 SGHTA and CDR2 FQGTGA. Trimming removed 2 bases from V and 6 bases from J, with 19 bases in between. The CDR3 loop is CASSLGYGQPGAGELFF. CDR3 DNA sequence: TGTGCCAGCAGCTTAGGGTATGGACAGCCGGGCGCCGGGGAGCTGTTTTTT. Filled out from reference TRBV7-3 and TRBJ2-2, the complete variable domain reads GAGVSQTPSNKVTEKGKYVELRCDPISGHTALYWYRQSLGQGPEFLIYFQGTGAADDSGLPNDRFFAVRPEGSVSTLKIQRTERGDSAVYLCASSLGYGQPGAGELFFGEGSRLTVL.

The chain links TRBV6-1 to TRBJ1-1, with D unclear. Germline CDR1 and CDR2: MNHNS and SASEGT. This CDR3 has 12 residues. V lost 8 bases to trimming and J lost 3 bases, with 10 bases between them. The chain's CDR3 is CASAGYDTEAFF. DNA of the CDR3: TGTGCCAGCGCGGGGTATGACACTGAAGCTTTCTTT.